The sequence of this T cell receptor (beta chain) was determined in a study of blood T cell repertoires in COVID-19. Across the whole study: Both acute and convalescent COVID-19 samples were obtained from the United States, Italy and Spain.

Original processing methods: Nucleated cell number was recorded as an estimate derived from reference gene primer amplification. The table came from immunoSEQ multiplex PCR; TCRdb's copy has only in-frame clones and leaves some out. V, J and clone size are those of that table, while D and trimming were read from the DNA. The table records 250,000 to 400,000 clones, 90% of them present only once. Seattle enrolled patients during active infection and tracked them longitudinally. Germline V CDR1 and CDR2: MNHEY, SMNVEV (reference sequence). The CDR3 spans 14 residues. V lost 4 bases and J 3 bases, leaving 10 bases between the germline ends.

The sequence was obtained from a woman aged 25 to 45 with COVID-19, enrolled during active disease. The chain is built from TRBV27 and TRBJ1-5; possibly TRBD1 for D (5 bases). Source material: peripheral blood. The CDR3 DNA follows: TGTGCCAGCAGTTCCTCAGGGTACAATCAGCCCCAGCATTTT. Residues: CASSSSGYNQPQHF.